Listed below are T cell receptor beta chains from one sample, sequenced in a study of breast tumors, draining lymph nodes, adjacent tissues. TCRdb called the multiplex PCR reads again in MiXCR, with one record for every CDR3 protein. The sample holds about 300,000 distinct CDR3 sequences, over 25% seen once. Sequenced material: axillary lymph node tissue. The receptors originated from a female donor with breast cancer. Some clones in this sample may be carry-over from other donors' samples. Each CDR3 is given with its conserved first and last residue. A D gene is named only where the DNA matches it firmly. Clone size, where shown, is once, few, many, or a class for clones that have expanded.

abundance,d_gene,j_gene,v_gene,CDR3nt,CDR3aa
-,-,TRBJ2-1,TRBV3-1,TGTGCCAGCAGCCAAGATCCCGGGGCTAGCTCCTACAATGAGCAGTTCTTC,CASSQDPGASSYNEQFF
many,-,TRBJ2-4,TRBV25-1,TGTGCCAGCAGTGAGAAAAACATTCAGTACTTC,CASSEKNIQYF
-,-,TRBJ2-3,TRBV29-1,TGCAGCTCACTGGGGTCGGTTGACGATACGCAGTATTTT,CSSLGSVDDTQYF
many,TRBD2,TRBJ2-1,TRBV6-1,TGTGCCAGCATGCCAGGACTAGCAAATGAGCAGTTCTTC,CASMPGLANEQFF
many,-,TRBJ2-2,TRBV29-1,TGCAGCGTTGAAGCGGGAAAAACCGGGGAGCTGTTTTTT,CSVEAGKTGELFF
many,-,TRBJ2-3,TRBV5-4,TGTGCCAGCAGCAGTAGACTAGTTAGCACAGATACGCAGTATTTT,CASSSRLVSTDTQYF
few,TRBD1,TRBJ1-1,TRBV24-1,TGTGCCACCAGTCCGGGACAGCGGAACACTGAAGCTTTCTTT,CATSPGQRNTEAFF
-,-,TRBJ1-2,TRBV29-1,TGCAGCGTTGATGGGAGGGGAAAGACCTATGGCTACACCTTC,CSVDGRGKTYGYTF
-,TRBD2,TRBJ2-1,TRBV7-8,TGTGCCAGCAGCTTATTTTCTAGCGGGAGGGTTCTCCTCGGCTCCTACGATGAGCAGTTCTTC,CASSLFSSGRVLLGSYDEQFF
many,TRBD1,TRBJ2-6,TRBV4-1,TGCGCCAGCAGCCGCGAGGGGGCTCCTGGGGCCAACGTCCTGACTTTC,CASSREGAPGANVLTF
many,TRBD2,TRBJ2-7,TRBV10-3,TGTGCCACCAGGCACGGACTAGCGAGCAGCTCCTACGAGCAGTACTTC,CATRHGLASSSYEQYF
-,-,TRBJ2-7,TRBV14,TGTGCCAGCAGCCACCCTTCTGGCGGGGCCCGGGACGAGCAGTACTTC,CASSHPSGGARDEQYF
-,-,TRBJ1-4,TRBV15,TGTGCCGCCAGCAGAGCGGGAGGGCAAGGTGAAAAACTGTTTTTT,CAASRAGGQGEKLFF
few,-,TRBJ2-1,TRBV30,TGTGCCTGGAGCGGCCTTAGCGGACGCTCCTACAATGAGCAGTTCTTC,CAWSGLSGRSYNEQFF
many,-,TRBJ2-3,TRBV19,TGTGCCAGTACTAGGACAGTTTCCGCAGATACGCAGTATTTT,CASTRTVSADTQYF
-,-,TRBJ2-7,TRBV4-1,TGCGCCAGCCGCCAAGTGAACATGGGACTGGCTGACGAGCAGTACTTC,CASRQVNMGLADEQYF
many,-,TRBJ1-2,TRBV7-8,TGTGCCAGCAGCTTAGCTCCCGGGCCGACCTATGGCTACACCTTC,CASSLAPGPTYGYTF
few,-,TRBJ2-7,TRBV28,TGTGCCAGCAGCCCCTCCCCCCCAGGCGTTCAGTACTTC,CASSPSPPGVQYF
-,-,TRBJ2-2,TRBV11-2,TGTGTCAGCAGCTTAGATGGTGGTACCACCGGGGAGCTGTTTTTT,CVSSLDGGTTGELFF
many,-,TRBJ2-7,TRBV11-3,TGTGCCAGCAGCTTGTCCAGGGGCGGGGTTAAGTACGAGCAGTACTTC,CASSLSRGGVKYEQYF